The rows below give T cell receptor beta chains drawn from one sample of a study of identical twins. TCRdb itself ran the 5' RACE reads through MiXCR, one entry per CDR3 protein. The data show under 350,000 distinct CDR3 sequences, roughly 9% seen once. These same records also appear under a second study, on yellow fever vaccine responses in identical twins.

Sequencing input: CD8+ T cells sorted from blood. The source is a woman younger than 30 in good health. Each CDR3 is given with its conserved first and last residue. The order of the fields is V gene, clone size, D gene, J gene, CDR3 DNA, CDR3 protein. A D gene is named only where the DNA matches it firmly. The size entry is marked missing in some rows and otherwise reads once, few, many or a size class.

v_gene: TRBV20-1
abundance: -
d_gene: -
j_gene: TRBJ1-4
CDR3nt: TGCAGTGCTAGGGGGCCCGACGGGAAACTGTTTTTT
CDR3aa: CSARGPDGKLFF

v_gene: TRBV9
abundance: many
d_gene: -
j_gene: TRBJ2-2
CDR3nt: TGTGCCAGCAGCGTCGGGACTCCTAACACCGGGGAGCTGTTTTTT
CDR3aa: CASSVGTPNTGELFF

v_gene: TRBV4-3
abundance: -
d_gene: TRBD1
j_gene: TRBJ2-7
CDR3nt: TGCGCCAGCAGCCAAGATAGGGTCCCGGCAGGGGGCTACTACGAGCAGTACTTC
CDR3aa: CASSQDRVPAGGYYEQYF

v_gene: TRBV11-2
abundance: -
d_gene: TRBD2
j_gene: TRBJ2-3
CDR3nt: TGTGCCAGCAGTCCCGGGACTAGCGGCTTGAATACGCAGTATTTT
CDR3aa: CASSPGTSGLNTQYF

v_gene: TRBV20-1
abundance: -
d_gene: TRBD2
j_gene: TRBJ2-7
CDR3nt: TGCAGTGCTAGGACTAGCGGCCACTACGAGCAGTACTTC
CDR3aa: CSARTSGHYEQYF

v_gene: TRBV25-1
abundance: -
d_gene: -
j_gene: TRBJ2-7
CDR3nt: TGTGCCAGCAGTGAATATAATTGGAAACCTAGATCCTACGAGCAGTACTTC
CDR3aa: CASSEYNWKPRSYEQYF

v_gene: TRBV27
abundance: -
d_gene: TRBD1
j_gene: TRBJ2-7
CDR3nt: TGTGCCAGCAGTGTCCAGGGGGCGGTGGAGCGGTACTTC
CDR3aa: CASSVQGAVERYF

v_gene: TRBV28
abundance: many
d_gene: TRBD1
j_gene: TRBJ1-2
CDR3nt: TGTGCCAGCAGTTTTCAGGGGGCCTATGGCTACACCTTC
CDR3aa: CASSFQGAYGYTF

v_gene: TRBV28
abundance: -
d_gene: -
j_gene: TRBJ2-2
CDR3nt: TGTGCCAGCAGTTTCGGGGTTGGACAGTTTTTTGTCGGGGAGCTGCTTTTT
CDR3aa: CASSFGVGQFFVGELLF

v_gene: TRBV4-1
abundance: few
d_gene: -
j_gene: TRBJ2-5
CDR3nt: TGCGCCAGCAGCCCCGCCTTGGCGGGACTAGAGACCCAGTACTTC
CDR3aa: CASSPALAGLETQYF

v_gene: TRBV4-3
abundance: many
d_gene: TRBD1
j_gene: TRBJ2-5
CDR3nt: TGCGCCAGCAGCCAAGAGGGACAGGGGAGTGTGGAGACCCAGTACTTC
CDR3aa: CASSQEGQGSVETQYF

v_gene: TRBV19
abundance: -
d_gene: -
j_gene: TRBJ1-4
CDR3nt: TGTGCCAGTACTGGACAGTTGAATGGAGAACTGTTTTTT
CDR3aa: CASTGQLNGELFF

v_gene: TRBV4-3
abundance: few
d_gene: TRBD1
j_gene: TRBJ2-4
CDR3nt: TGCGCCAGCAGCCAAGATTGGGACAGGGCGGGGGACATTCAGTACTTC
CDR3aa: CASSQDWDRAGDIQYF

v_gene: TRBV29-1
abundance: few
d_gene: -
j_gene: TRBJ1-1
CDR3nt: TGCAGCGTCCCTGGGAGTGGGGGGCACACTGAAGCTTTCTTT
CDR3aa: CSVPGSGGHTEAFF

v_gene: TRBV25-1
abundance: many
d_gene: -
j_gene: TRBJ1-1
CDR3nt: TGTGCCAGCAGTGAGGGGACGATGGTGAACACTGAAGCTTTCTTT
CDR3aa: CASSEGTMVNTEAFF

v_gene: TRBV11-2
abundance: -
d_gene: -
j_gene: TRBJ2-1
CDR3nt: TGTGCCAGCAGCACGGTCGATTTTGAGCAGTTCTTC
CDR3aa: CASSTVDFEQFF

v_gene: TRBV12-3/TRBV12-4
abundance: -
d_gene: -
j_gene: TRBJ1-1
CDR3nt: TGTGCCAGCAGTTTAGGGCTGGGCCTCACTGAAGCTTTCTTT
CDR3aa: CASSLGLGLTEAFF

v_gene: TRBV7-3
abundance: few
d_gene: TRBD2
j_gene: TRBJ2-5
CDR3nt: TGTGCCAGCAGCTTACGCCCGGGACTAGCCTCTGAGACCCAGTACTTC
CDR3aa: CASSLRPGLASETQYF

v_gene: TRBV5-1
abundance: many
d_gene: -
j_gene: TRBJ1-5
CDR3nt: TGCGCCAGCAGCTTAAGTCGGGGGGGTCAGCCCCAGCATTTT
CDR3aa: CASSLSRGGQPQHF

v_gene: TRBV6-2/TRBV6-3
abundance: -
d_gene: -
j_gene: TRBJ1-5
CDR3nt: TGTGCCAGCGGGCAGGGAGGCAATCAGCCCCAGCATTTT
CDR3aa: CASGQGGNQPQHF

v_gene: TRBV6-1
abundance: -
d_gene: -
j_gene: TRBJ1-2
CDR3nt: TGTGCCAGCAGCGAAGACAGTAACTATGGCTACACCTTC
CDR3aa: CASSEDSNYGYTF

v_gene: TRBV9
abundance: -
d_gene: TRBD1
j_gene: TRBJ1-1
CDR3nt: TGTGCCAGCAGCCCCTCAGGGGGCCTTTGGGCTGAAGCTTTCTTT
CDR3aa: CASSPSGGLWAEAFF

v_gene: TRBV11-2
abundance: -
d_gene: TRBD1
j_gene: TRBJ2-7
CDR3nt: TGTGCCAGCAGCTTAGATCCCAGGGGGCACCCCTACGAGCAGTACTTC
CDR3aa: CASSLDPRGHPYEQYF

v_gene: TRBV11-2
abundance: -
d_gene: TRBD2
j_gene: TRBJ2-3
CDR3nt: TGTGCCAGCAGCTTAGCCGGACTAGCGAGCACAGATACGCAGTATTTT
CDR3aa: CASSLAGLASTDTQYF

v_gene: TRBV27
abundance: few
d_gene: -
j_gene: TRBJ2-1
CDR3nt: TGTGCCAGCAGTCCCATATCCTCGACTTTCCACAATGAGCAGTTCTTC
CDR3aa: CASSPISSTFHNEQFF

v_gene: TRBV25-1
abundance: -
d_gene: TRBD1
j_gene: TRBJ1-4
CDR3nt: TGTGCCAGCAAGGGGACAGTGGGGGAAAAACTGTTTTTT
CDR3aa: CASKGTVGEKLFF

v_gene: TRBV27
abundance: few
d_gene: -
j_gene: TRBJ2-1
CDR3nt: TGTGCCAGCCGACCGATCATCTCCTACAATGAGCAGTTCTTC
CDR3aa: CASRPIISYNEQFF

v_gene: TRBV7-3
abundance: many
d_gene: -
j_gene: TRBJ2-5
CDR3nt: TGTGCCAGCAGCTTAATCGGACTAAAGGGAGAGACCCAGTACTTC
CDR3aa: CASSLIGLKGETQYF

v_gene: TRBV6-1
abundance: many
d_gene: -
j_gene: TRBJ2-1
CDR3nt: TGTGCCAGCAGTCGACTAGGGAGCCCCTACAATGAGCAGTTCTTC
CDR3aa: CASSRLGSPYNEQFF

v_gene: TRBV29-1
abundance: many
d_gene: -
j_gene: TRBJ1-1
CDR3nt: TGCAGCGTTGAAGGAACACAGGGTGTAGCTTTCTTT
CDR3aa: CSVEGTQGVAFF

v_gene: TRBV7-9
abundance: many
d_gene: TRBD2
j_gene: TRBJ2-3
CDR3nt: TGTGCCAGCAGCTCCGAGGGACTAGCGGGGGAAACAGATACGCAGTATTTT
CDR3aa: CASSSEGLAGETDTQYF

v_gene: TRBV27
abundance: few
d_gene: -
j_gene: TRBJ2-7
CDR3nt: TGTGCCAGCAGTTTAGAGGCAGGGGTGGGCTACGAGCAGTACTTC
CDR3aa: CASSLEAGVGYEQYF

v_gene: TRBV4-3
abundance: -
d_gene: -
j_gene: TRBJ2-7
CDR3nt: TGCGCCAGCAGCCAAGGGACAGTAGAATACGAGCAGTACTTC
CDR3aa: CASSQGTVEYEQYF

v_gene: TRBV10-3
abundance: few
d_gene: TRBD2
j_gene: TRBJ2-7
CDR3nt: TGTGCCATCACCAGGAACCTTCAAGGACACGGGGGGTCCTACGAGCAGTACTTC
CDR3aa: CAITRNLQGHGGSYEQYF

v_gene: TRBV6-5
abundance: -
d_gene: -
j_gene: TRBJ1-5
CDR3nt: TGTGCCAGCAGTTATGGTTGGGGAAACAATCAGCCCCAGCATTTT
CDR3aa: CASSYGWGNNQPQHF

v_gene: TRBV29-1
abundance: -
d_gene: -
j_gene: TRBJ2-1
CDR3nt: TGCAGCGTTGAAGGGGGGGGCGGGCAGTTCTTC
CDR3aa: CSVEGGGGQFF

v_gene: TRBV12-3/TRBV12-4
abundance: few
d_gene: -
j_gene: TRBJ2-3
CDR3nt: TGTGCCAGCAGTCCAGGACTTATCGGGGGTACAGATACGCAGTATTTT
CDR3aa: CASSPGLIGGTDTQYF

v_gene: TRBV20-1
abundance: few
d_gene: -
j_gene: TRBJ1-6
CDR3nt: TGCAGTGCTAGAATCCTGGCGGCCGCGATTAATTCACCCCTCCACTTT
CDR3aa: CSARILAAAINSPLHF

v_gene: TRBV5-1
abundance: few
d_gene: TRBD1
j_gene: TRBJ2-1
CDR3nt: TGCGCCAGCAGCTTGCGACAGGGAAGCAATGAGCAGTTCTTC
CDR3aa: CASSLRQGSNEQFF

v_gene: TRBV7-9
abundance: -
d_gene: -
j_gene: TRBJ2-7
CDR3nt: TGTGCCAGCAGCTTAGCGCTGGCAGGGGATCACTACGAGCAGTACTTC
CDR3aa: CASSLALAGDHYEQYF

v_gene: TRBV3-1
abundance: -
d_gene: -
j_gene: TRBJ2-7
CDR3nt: TGTGCCAGCAGCCAAGAGTTCGACTACGAGCAGTACTTC
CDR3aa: CASSQEFDYEQYF

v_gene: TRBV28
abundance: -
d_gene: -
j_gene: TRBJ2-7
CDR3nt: TGTGCCAGCAGCCCAAGTGTGCGCAGGGGCTCCTACGAGCAGTACTTC
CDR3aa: CASSPSVRRGSYEQYF

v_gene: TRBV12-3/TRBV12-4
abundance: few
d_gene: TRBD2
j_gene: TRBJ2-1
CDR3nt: TGTGCCAGCAGCCAAACTAGCGGGGAATACAATGAGCAGTTCTTC
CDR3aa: CASSQTSGEYNEQFF

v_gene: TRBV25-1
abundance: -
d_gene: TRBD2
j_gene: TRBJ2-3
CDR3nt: TGTGGAGGCGGGGGGGTGCGCCGAAGGACAGATACGCAGTATTTT
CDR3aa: CGGGGVRRRTDTQYF

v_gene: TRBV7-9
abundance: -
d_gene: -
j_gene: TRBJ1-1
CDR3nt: TGTGCCAGCAGCCCATCGGACCTTTACACTGAAGCTTTCTTT
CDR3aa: CASSPSDLYTEAFF

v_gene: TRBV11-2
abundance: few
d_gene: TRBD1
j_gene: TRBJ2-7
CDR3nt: TGTGCCAGCAGCTTGGGTTGGCAGGGGGACTACGAGCAGTACTTC
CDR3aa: CASSLGWQGDYEQYF

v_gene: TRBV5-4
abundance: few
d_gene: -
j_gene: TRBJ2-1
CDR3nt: TGTGCCAGCAGCTCACTCTTGGGGGGCGATGAGCAGTTCTTC
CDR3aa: CASSSLLGGDEQFF

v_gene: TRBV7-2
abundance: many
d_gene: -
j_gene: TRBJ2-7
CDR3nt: TGTGCCAGCAGCTTAGCTAGCGAGTTCTACGAGCAGTACTTC
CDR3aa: CASSLASEFYEQYF

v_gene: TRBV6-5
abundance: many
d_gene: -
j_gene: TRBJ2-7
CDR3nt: TGTGCCAGCAGTTTACTAATAAACTCCTACGAGCAGTACTTC
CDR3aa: CASSLLINSYEQYF

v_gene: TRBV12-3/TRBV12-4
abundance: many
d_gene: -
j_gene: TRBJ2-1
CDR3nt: TGTGCCAGCAGCCAGGAGGTAGGCTACAATGAGCAGTTCTTC
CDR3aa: CASSQEVGYNEQFF

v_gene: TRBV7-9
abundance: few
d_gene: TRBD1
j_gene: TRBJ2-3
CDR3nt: TGTGCCAGCAGCTTACCTGGACAGGGGGTAACAGATACGCAGTATTTT
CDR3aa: CASSLPGQGVTDTQYF

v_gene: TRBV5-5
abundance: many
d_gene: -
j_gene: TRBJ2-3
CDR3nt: TGTGCCAGCAGCACACCGGGACGTAGCACAGATACGCAGTATTTT
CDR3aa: CASSTPGRSTDTQYF

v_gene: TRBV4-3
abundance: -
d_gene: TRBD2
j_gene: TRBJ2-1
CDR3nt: TGCGCCAGCAGCCAAGCGCGCGCTGACTACCTAGCGGGAGGGAATGAGCAGTTCTTC
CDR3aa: CASSQARADYLAGGNEQFF

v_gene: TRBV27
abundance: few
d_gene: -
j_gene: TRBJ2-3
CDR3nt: TGTGCCAGCAGTCGGGGGTTTGACTTCTCTTACTCCACAGATACGCAGTATTTT
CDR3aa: CASSRGFDFSYSTDTQYF

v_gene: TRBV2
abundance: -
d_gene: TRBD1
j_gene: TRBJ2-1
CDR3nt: TGTGCCAGCAGCGATCGAGGACAGGGGTTCGGCAATGAGCGGTTCTTC
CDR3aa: CASSDRGQGFGNERFF